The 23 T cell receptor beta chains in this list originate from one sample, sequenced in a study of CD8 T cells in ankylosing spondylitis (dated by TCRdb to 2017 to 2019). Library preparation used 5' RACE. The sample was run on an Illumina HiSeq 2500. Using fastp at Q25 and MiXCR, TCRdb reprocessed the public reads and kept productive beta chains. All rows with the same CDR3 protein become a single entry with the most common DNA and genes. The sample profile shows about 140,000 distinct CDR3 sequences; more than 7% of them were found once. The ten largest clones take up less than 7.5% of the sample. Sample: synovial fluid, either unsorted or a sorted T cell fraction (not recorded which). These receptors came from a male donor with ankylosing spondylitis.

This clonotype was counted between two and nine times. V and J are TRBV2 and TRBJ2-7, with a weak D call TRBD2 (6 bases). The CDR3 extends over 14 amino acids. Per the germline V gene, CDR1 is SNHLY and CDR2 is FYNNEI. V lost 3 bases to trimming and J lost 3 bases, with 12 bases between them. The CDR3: CASSDQGAGYEQYF. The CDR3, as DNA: TGTGCCAGCAGTGACCAGGGAGCGGGCTACGAGCAGTACTTC. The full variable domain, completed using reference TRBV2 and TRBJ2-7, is EPEVTQTPSHQVTQMGQEVILRCVPISNHLYFYWYRQILGQKVEFLVSFYNNEISEKSEIFDDQFSVERPDGSNFTLKIRSTKLEDSAMYFCASSDQGAGYEQYFGPGTRLTVT.

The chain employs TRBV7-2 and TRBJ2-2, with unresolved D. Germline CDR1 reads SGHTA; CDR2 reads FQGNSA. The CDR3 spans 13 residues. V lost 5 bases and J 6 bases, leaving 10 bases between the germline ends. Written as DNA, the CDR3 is TGTGCCAGCAGCGCCCGTGACTCCGGGGAGCTGTTTTTT. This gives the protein CASSARDSGELFF. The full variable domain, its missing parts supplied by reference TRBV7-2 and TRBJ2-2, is GAGVSQSPSNKVTEKGKDVELRCDPISGHTALYWYRQSLGQGLEFLIYFQGNSAPDKSGLPSDRFSAERTGGSVSTLTIQRTQQEDSAVYLCASSARDSGELFFGEGSRLTVL.

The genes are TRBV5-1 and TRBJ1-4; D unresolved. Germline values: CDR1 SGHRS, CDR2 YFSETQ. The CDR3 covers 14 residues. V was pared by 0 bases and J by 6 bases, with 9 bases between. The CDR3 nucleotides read TGCGCCAGCAGCTTGGGTAGGGAGCATGAAAAACTGTTTTTT. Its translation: CASSLGREHEKLFF.

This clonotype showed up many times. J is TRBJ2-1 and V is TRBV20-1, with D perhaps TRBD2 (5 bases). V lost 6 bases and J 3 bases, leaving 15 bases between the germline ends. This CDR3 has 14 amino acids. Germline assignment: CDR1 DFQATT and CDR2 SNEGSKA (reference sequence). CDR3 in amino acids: CSASTLVVYNEQFF. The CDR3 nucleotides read TGCAGTGCATCGACACTAGTCGTCTACAATGAGCAGTTCTTC.

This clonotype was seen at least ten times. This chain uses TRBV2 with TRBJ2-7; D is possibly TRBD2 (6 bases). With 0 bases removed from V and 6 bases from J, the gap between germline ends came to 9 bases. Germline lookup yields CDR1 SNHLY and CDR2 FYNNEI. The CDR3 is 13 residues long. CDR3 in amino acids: CASSEAHSGEQYF. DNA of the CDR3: TGTGCCAGCAGTGAAGCCCATAGCGGCGAGCAGTACTTC.

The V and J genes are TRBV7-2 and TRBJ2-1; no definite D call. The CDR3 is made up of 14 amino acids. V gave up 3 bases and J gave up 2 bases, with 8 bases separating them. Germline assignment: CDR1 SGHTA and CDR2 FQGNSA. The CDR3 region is CASSLGPTYNEQFF. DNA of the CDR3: TGTGCCAGCAGCTTGGGCCCTACCTACAATGAGCAGTTCTTC.

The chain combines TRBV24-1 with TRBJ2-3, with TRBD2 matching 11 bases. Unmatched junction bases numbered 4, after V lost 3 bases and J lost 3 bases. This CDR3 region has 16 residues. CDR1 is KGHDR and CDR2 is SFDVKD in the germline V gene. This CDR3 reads CATSDLAGGRTDTQYF. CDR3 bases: TGTGCCACCAGTGATCTAGCGGGAGGTCGAACAGATACGCAGTATTTT.

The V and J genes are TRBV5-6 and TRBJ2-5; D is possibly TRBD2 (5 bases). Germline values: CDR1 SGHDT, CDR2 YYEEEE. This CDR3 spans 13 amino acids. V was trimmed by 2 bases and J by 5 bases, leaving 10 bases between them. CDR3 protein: CASSFGLWETQYF. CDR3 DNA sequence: TGTGCCAGCAGCTTTGGACTTTGGGAGACCCAGTACTTC. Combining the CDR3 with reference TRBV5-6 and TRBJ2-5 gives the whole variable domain DAGVTQSPTHLIKTRGQQVTLRCSPKSGHDTVSWYQQALGQGPQFIFQYYEEEERQRGNFPDRFSGHQFPNYSSELNVNALLLGDSALYLCASSFGLWETQYFGPGTRLLVL.

The CDR3 loop is CASSLKSSGYNEQFF. The CDR3 DNA follows: TGTGCCAGCAGTCTTAAGTCTAGCGGATACAATGAGCAGTTCTTC. The rearrangement links TRBV12-3 or TRBV12-4 to TRBJ2-1, with 7 positions matching TRBD2. V lost 5 bases and J lost 4; bases outside the gene matches: 8. This CDR3 is 15 amino acids long.

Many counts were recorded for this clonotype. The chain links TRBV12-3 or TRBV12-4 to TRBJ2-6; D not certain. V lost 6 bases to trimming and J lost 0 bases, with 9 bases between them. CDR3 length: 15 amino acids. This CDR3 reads CASRLESSGANVLTF. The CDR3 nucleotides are TGTGCCAGCAGATTGGAGAGCTCTGGGGCCAACGTCCTGACTTTC.

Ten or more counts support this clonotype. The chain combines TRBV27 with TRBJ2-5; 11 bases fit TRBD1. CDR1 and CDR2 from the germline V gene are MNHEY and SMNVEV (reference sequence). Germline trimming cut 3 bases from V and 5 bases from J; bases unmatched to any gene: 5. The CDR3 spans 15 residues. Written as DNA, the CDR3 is TGTGCCAGCAGTTTCGGACAGGGGGCGAGGGAGACCCAGTACTTC. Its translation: CASSFGQGARETQYF.

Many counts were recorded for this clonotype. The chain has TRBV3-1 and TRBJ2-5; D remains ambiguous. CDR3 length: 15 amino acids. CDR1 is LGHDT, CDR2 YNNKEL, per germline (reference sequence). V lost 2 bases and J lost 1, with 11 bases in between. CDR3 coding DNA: TGTGCCAGCAGCCAATTCCGACAAGCCCAAGAGACCCAGTACTTC. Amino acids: CASSQFRQAQETQYF.

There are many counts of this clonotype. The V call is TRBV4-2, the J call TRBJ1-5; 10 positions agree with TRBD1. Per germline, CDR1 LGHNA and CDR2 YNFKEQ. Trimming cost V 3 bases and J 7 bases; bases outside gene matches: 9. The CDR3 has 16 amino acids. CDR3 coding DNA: TGTGCCAGCAGCCACCTCCCCGGACAGGGGGGCCAGCCCCAGCATTTT. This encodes CASSHLPGQGGQPQHF.

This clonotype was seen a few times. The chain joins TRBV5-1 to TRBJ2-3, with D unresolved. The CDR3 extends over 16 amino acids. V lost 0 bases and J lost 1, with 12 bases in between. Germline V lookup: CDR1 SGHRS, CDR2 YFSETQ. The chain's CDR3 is CASSLDSGMGTDTQYF. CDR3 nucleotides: TGCGCCAGCAGCTTGGATTCTGGGATGGGCACAGATACGCAGTATTTT.

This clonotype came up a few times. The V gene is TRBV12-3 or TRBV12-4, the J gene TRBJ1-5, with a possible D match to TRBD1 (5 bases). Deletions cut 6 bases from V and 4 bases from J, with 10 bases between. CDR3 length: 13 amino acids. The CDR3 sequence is CASSQEGNQPQHF. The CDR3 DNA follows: TGTGCCAGCAGCCAGGAGGGGAATCAGCCCCAGCATTTT.

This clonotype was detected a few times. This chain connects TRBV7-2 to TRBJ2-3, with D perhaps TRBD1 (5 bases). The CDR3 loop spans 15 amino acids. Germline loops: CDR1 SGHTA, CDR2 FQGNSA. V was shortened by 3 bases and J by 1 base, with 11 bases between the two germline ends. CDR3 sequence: CASSFRWGGTDTQYF. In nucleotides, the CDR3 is TGTGCCAGCAGCTTTAGGTGGGGCGGCACAGATACGCAGTATTTT.

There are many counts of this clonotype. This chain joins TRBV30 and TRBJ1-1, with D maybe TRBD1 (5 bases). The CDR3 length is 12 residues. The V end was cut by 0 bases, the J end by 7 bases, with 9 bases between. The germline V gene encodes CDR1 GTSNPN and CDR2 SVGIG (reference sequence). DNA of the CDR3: TGTGCCTGGAGTGTAACTAGGGGTGAAGCTTTCTTT. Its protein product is CAWSVTRGEAFF.

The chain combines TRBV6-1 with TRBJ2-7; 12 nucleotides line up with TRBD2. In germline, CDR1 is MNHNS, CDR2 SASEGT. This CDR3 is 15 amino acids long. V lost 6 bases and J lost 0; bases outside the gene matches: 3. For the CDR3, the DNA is TGTGCCAGCAGGACTAGCGGGGGTCCCTCCTACGAGCAGTACTTC. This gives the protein CASRTSGGPSYEQYF.

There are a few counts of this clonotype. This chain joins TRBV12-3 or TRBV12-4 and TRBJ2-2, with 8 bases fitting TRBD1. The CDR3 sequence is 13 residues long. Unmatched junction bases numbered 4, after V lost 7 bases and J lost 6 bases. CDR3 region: CASNRQGPGELFF. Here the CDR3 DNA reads TGTGCCAGCAACCGACAGGGGCCCGGGGAGCTGTTTTTT.

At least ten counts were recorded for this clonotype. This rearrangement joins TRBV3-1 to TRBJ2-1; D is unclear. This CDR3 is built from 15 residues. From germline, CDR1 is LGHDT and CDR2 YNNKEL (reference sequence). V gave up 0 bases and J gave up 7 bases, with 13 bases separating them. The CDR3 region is CASSQDLGSLNEQFF. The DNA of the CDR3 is TGTGCCAGCAGCCAAGACTTAGGCTCACTTAATGAGCAGTTCTTC.

Here the CDR3 reads CASSPHRAGERAYEQYF. The CDR3 nucleotides are TGTGCCAGCAGCCCGCACCGGGCGGGGGAAAGGGCCTACGAGCAGTACTTC. This chain connects TRBV3-1 to TRBJ2-7, with TRBD2 matching 7 bases. V lost 4 bases to trimming and J lost 2 bases; unmatched junction nucleotides: 14. The CDR3 loop spans 17 amino acids. Per the germline V gene, CDR1 is LGHDT and CDR2 is YNNKEL (reference sequence).

CDR3 sequence: CSARDILDLHYNEQFF. The CDR3 nucleotides read TGCAGTGCTCGGGACATCTTGGACCTCCACTACAATGAGCAGTTCTTC. This rearrangement joins TRBV20-1 to TRBJ2-1; D is perhaps TRBD1 (6 bases). Looked up from germline, CDR1 is DFQATT and CDR2 is SNEGSKA (reference sequence). V lost 5 bases to trimming and J lost 3 bases, with 20 bases between them. The CDR3 contains 16 residues.

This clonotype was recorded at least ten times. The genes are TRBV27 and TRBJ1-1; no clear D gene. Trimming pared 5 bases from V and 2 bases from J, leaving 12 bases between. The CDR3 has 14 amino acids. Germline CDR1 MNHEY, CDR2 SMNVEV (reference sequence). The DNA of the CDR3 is TGTGCCAGCAGTAGACGGCTTTATAACACTGAAGCTTTCTTT. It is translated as CASSRRLYNTEAFF.